The source of this T cell receptor beta chain is a study of cytomegalovirus exposure and HLA in healthy donors. Measured with immunoSEQ multiplex PCR; TCRdb has only the in-frame clones, and not every one. The sample gives 250,000 to 400,000 clones, 87% of which show up once; roughly 1.1% is in the top ten. Study-wide results and caveats: In vitro confirmation showed a few CMV-associated chains to be CMV antigen specific. Investigators reported more than 150 TCR beta chains as tied to cytomegalovirus.

Separate from the approximately 720-subject first cohort, the approximately 120-subject validation cohort was the one that the donors belonged to. Remarks on this clone: Its antigen is still unknown.

The sequenced sample was PBMCs. This TCR was recovered from a young woman in good health and CMV-seropositive.

The CDR3 nucleotides read TGCGCCAGCAATAATATTGAAGGGACGGGCCAGCCCCAGCATTTT. Its translation: CASNNIEGTGQPQHF. This chain uses TRBV5-1 with TRBJ1-5; D is perhaps TRBD1 (5 bases). Germline assignment: CDR1 SGHRS and CDR2 YFSETQ. The V end was cut by 6 bases, the J end by 7 bases, with 20 bases between. The CDR3 contains 15 residues.